These 16 T cell receptor beta chains came from one sample sequenced in a study of identical twins. TCRdb reanalysed the 5' RACE reads using MiXCR and keeps one entry per CDR3 protein. The table shows about 490,000 distinct CDR3 sequences, with around 15% occurring only once. These records were also assigned to another study, of yellow fever vaccine responses in identical twins.

The sequenced material came from CD4+ T cells sorted from blood. These receptors were obtained from a woman between 18 and 29 years old in good health.

The chain couples TRBV10-3 to TRBJ2-7, with a weak D call TRBD1 (6 bases). This CDR3 comprises 13 residues. Germline V gene sequence: CDR1 ENHRY, CDR2 SYGVKD. Deletions cut 10 bases from V and 1 base from J, with 14 bases between. The CDR3 protein is CANSDRPSYEQYF. CDR3 in DNA: TGTGCCAATTCGGACAGACCATCCTACGAGCAGTACTTC.

The rearrangement links TRBV20-1 to TRBJ2-1; TRBD1 might be the D (6 bases). The CDR3 contains 16 residues. CDR1 and CDR2 (germline): DFQATT, SNEGSKA (reference sequence). Between the trimmed V and J ends, which lost 0 bases and 7 bases, there was a span of 19 bases. The CDR3 region has the DNA TGCAGTGCTAGAGATTCGACGCCGGGACACAGAAATGAGCAGTTCTTC. The encoded protein is CSARDSTPGHRNEQFF.

This clonotype occurred a few times. The rearrangement links TRBV15 to TRBJ2-2; unclear D gene. The CDR3 is 12 residues long. CDR1 is LNHNV and CDR2 is YYDKDF in the germline V gene (reference sequence). Trimming took 2 bases from V and 4 from J, leaving 2 bases between them. The CDR3 region has the DNA TGTGCCACCAGCAGAAGCACCGGGGAGCTGTTTTTT. Translated: CATSRSTGELFF.

Written as DNA, the CDR3 is TGTGCCAGCAGCTTAACTACAGGGAAAAATGAGCAGTTCTTC. Translation gives CASSLTTGKNEQFF. The V call is TRBV7-3, the J call TRBJ2-1, with D perhaps matching TRBD1 (6 bases). Germline CDR1 SGHTA, CDR2 FQGTGA. The CDR3 covers 14 residues. Between the trimmed V and J ends, which lost 0 bases and 7 bases, there was a span of 10 bases.

This clonotype was counted only a few times. The V call is TRBV6-2 or TRBV6-3, the J call TRBJ1-4; TRBD1 matches at 12 bases. V shed 5 bases and J 0 bases; nucleotides not matched to a gene: 19. The CDR3 consists of 22 residues. The germline gives CDR1 MNHEY, CDR2 SVGEGT. The CDR3: CASSTIVWDRGPYAATNEKLFF. The CDR3, as DNA: TGTGCCAGCAGTACCATTGTGTGGGACAGGGGGCCCTATGCTGCAACTAATGAAAAACTGTTTTTT.

This clonotype was seen a handful of times. CDR3 sequence: CSARDLPGPYEQYF. CDR3 in DNA: TGCAGTGCTAGAGATCTCCCAGGTCCCTACGAGCAGTACTTC. This chain uses TRBV20-1 with TRBJ2-7; D unclear. The CDR3 loop spans 14 amino acids. CDR1 and CDR2 (germline): DFQATT, SNEGSKA (reference sequence). V was pared by 0 bases and J by 2 bases, with 11 bases between.

This clonotype was counted a few times. V is TRBV24-1 and J is TRBJ2-7; 8 bases match TRBD2. Losses at the gene ends were 3 bases for V and 0 bases for J; bases not matched to a gene: 6. CDR1 and CDR2 (germline): KGHDR, SFDVKD. The CDR3 is made up of 16 amino acids. CDR3 DNA: TGTGCCACCAGTGATGCGAGCGGGGGAAGCTCCTACGAGCAGTACTTC. Translated: CATSDASGGSSYEQYF.

The gene calls are TRBV5-4 and TRBJ1-2; 11 nucleotides align to TRBD1. This CDR3 spans 15 amino acids. CDR1 and CDR2 from the germline V gene are SGHNT and YYREEE (reference sequence). Trimming at V came to 1 base and at J to 2 bases, leaving 1 base not matched to a gene. The CDR3 reads CASSLRDRGNYGYTF. The CDR3, as DNA: TGTGCCAGCAGCTTGCGGGACAGGGGGAACTATGGCTACACCTTC.

This clonotype has just a few counts. The chain combines TRBV9 with TRBJ2-3; 12 bases agree with TRBD1. The V and J ends lost 4 bases and 3 bases, in that order; junction bases with no gene match: 12. The CDR3 extends over 18 amino acids. CDR1 SGDLS and CDR2 YYNGEE come from the germline V gene. The CDR3 is CASSPRDRGLFRTDTQYF. CDR3 DNA: TGTGCCAGCAGCCCTCGGGACAGGGGGCTATTCAGGACAGATACGCAGTATTTT. The full variable domain, in which reference TRBV9 and TRBJ2-3 provide the parts outside the CDR3, is DSGVTQTPKHLITATGQRVTLRCSPRSGDLSVYWYQQSLDQGLQFLIQYYNGEERAKGNILERFSAQQFPDLHSELNLSSLELGDSALYFCASSPRDRGLFRTDTQYFGPGTRLTVL.

The chain uses TRBV25-1 and TRBJ2-7; 7 bases align to TRBD2. The length of the CDR3 is 14 residues. The ends lost 3 bases at V and 5 bases at J; junction bases unmatched: 7. Germline CDR1 and CDR2: MGHDK and SYGVNS. The CDR3 DNA reads as TGTGCCAGCAGTGACCCCGGACTAGTCCACGAGCAGTACTTC. As protein: CASSDPGLVHEQYF.

This clonotype showed up just a few times. The genes are TRBV6-1 and TRBJ1-3; a possible D gene is TRBD1 (6 bases). The germline CDR1 and CDR2 sequences are MNHNS and SASEGT. CDR3 length: 15 residues. The ends were cut back, 7 bases at V and 0 bases at J, with 13 bases in the middle. In nucleotides, the CDR3 is TGTGCCAGCACCCTGGGACACTACTCTGGAAACACCATATATTTT. Residues: CASTLGHYSGNTIYF.

This clonotype showed up just a few times. DNA of the CDR3: TGCGCCAGCAGTGACCCGGGGGTAGGGGTTTACGAGCAGTACTTC. It specifies CASSDPGVGVYEQYF. The gene calls are TRBV10-1 and TRBJ2-7; TRBD2 might be the D (6 bases). V lost 3 bases to trimming and J lost 4 bases, with 16 bases between them. Germline V gene lookup returns CDR1 WNHNN and CDR2 SYGVQD (reference sequence). This CDR3 has 15 amino acids.

V gene TRBV20-1 combines with J gene TRBJ2-2; 7 bases map to TRBD1. CDR3 length: 14 amino acids. J was trimmed by 4 bases and V by 3 bases; bases with no gene match: 5. The germline gives CDR1 DFQATT, CDR2 SNEGSKA (reference sequence). The CDR3 DNA is TGCAGTGCTAGTCACAGGGGCCCCACCGGGGAGCTGTTTTTT. This encodes CSASHRGPTGELFF.

The V and J genes are TRBV6-1 and TRBJ1-6, with D unclear. Trimming removed 8 bases from V and 6 bases from J, with 17 bases in between. Germline CDR1 and CDR2: MNHNS and SASEGT. The CDR3 is 15 residues long. CDR3 coding DNA: TGTGCCAGCGCCCCACAAGGCATCGCTAATTCACCCCTCCACTTT. This encodes CASAPQGIANSPLHF.

This clonotype has a count of ten or more. The chain is built from TRBV12-3 or TRBV12-4 and TRBJ1-1; the D gene is possibly TRBD1 (5 bases). The CDR3 consists of 14 residues. V was pared by 5 bases and J by 0 bases, with 10 bases between. The DNA for the CDR3 is TGTGCCAGCAGTCGCAGGACACTGAACACTGAAGCTTTCTTT. Its translation is CASSRRTLNTEAFF.

The rearrangement links TRBV20-1 to TRBJ2-5, with TRBD2 matching over 12 bases. This CDR3 region has 15 residues. V lost 3 bases to trimming and J lost 2 bases; unmatched junction nucleotides: 4. Germline V gene data show CDR1 as DFQATT and CDR2 as SNEGSKA (reference sequence). CDR3 bases: TGCAGTGCTAGGACTAGCGGGGGCTTACAAGAGACCCAGTACTTC. Residues: CSARTSGGLQETQYF.